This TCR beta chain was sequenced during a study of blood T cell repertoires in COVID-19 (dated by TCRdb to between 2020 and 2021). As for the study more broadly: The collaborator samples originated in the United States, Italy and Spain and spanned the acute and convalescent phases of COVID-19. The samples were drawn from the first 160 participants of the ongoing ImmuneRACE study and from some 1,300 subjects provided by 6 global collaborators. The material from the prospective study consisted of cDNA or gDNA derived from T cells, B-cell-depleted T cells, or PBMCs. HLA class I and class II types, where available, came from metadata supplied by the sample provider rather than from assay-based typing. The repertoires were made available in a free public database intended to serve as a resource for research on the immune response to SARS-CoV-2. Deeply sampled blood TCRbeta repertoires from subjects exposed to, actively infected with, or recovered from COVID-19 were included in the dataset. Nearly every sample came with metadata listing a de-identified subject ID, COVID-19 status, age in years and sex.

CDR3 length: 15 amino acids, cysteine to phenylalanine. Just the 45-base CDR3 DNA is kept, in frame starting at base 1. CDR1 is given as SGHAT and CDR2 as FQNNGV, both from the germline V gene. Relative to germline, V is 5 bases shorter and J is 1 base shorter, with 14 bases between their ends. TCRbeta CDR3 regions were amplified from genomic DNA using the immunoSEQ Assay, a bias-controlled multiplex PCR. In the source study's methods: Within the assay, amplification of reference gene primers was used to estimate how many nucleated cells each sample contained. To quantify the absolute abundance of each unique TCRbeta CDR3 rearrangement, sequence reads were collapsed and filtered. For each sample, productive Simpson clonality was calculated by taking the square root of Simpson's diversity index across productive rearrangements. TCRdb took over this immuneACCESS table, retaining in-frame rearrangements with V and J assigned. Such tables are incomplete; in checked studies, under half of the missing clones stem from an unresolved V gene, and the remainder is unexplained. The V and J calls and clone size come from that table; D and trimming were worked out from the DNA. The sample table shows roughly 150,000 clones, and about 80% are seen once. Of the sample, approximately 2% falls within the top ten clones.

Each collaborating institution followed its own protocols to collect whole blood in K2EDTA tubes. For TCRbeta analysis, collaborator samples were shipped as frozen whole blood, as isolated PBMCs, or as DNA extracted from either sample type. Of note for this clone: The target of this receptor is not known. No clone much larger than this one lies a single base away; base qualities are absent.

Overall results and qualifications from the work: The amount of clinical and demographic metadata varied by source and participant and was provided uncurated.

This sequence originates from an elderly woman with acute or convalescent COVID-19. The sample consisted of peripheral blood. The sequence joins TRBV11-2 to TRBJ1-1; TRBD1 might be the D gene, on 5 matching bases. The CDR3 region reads CASSGLVGANTEAFF. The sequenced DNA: TGTGCCAGCAGCGGGCTGGTTGGGGCGAACACTGAAGCTTTCTTT. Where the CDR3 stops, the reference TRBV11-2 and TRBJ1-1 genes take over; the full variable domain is EAGVAQSPRYKIIEKRQSVAFWCNPISGHATLYWYQQILGQGPKLLIQFQNNGVVDDSQLPKDRFSAERLKGVDSTLKIQPAKLEDSAVYLCASSGLVGANTEAFFGQGTRLTVV.